This TCR beta chain was sequenced during a study of identical twins. Unique molecular identifiers were in the cDNA, with template-switch universal primer binding. MiXCR was run by TCRdb on the 5' RACE reads, yielding one entry per CDR3 protein. This table has 1.5 million to 2 million distinct CDR3 sequences, 32% appearing once. The CDR3 sequence is 14 residues long. The germline V gene encodes CDR1 MDHEN and CDR2 SYDVKM. Trimming removed 5 bases from V and 1 base from J, with 6 bases in between. The gene calls are TRBV28 and TRBJ2-6; D gene uncertain. Sample: cord blood. This clonotype originated in a newborn girl in good health. The CDR3 DNA sequence: TGTGCCAGCAGTAAGGAATCTGGGGCCAACGTCCTGACTTTC. Translated, it gives CASSKESGANVLTF.